This is a list of T cell receptor beta chains from one sample in a study of identical twins. TCRdb redid the calling of the 5' RACE reads with MiXCR, one entry per CDR3 protein. The sample lists approximately 620,000 distinct CDR3 sequences, 8.5% to 9% occurring once. These same records also appear under a second study, on yellow fever vaccine responses in identical twins.

Specimen: PBMCs. Source of these receptors: a woman younger than 30 in good health. Both conserved end residues are part of each CDR3. A D gene is named only where the DNA matches it firmly. Part of the rows lack a size; the others show once, few, many or a class for expanded clones.

j_call clone_size v_call d_call cdr3_aa cdr3_nt
TRBJ1-6 few TRBV20-1 - CSASSGGGPHSPLHF TGCAGTGCTAGTTCTGGGGGCGGCCCCCATTCACCCCTCCACTTT
TRBJ1-1 many TRBV29-1 - CSAMNTEAFF TGCAGCGCCATGAACACTGAAGCTTTCTTT
TRBJ2-1 few TRBV20-1 TRBD2 CSAGETSGYNEQFF TGCAGTGCTGGGGAGACTAGCGGATACAATGAGCAGTTCTTC
TRBJ2-2 few TRBV4-3 TRBD2 CASSHRTSGRAGANTGELFF TGCGCCAGCAGCCATAGGACTAGCGGGAGGGCCGGGGCGAACACCGGGGAGCTGTTTTTT
TRBJ2-7 - TRBV28 TRBD1 CASSLFGQDTYEQYF TGTGCCAGCAGTTTATTCGGACAGGATACCTACGAGCAGTACTTC
TRBJ2-3 - TRBV7-3 - CASSPWTDRNTDTQYF TGTGCCAGCAGCCCATGGACGGACAGAAACACAGATACGCAGTATTTT
TRBJ2-7 - TRBV7-9 TRBD1 CASSLNLRGQVEQYF TGTGCCAGCAGCTTAAATCTCAGGGGGCAGGTCGAGCAGTACTTC
TRBJ2-1 many TRBV27 TRBD1 CASSLVGDRGLVDEQFF TGTGCCAGCAGTTTAGTAGGGGACAGGGGGCTGGTCGATGAGCAGTTCTTC
TRBJ2-5 few TRBV11-2 TRBD2 CASSGTSGLGETQYF TGTGCCAGCTCCGGGACTAGCGGCCTGGGGGAGACCCAGTACTTC
TRBJ2-7 - TRBV9 - CASSPVPGTAAGEQYF TGTGCCAGCTCCCCCGTCCCGGGGACCGCGGCTGGCGAGCAGTACTTC
TRBJ2-1 - TRBV11-1 TRBD2 CASSLVRLGGGSSYNEQFF TGTGCCAGCAGCTTAGTAAGGCTTGGCGGGGGGAGCTCCTACAATGAGCAGTTCTTC
TRBJ2-5 few TRBV5-1 - CASSTMVAQGQETQYF TGCGCCAGCAGCACGATGGTGGCACAGGGACAAGAGACCCAGTACTTC
TRBJ2-1 many TRBV6-5 TRBD2 CASSYVSGSYNEQFF TGTGCCAGCAGTTACGTTAGCGGGAGCTACAATGAGCAGTTCTTC
TRBJ2-1 - TRBV12-3/TRBV12-4 - CASSSTGGTQSSYNEQFF TGTGCCAGCAGCTCGACGGGCGGGACCCAGAGCTCCTACAATGAGCAGTTCTTC
TRBJ2-3 few TRBV3-1 TRBD1 CASSQQPPGQGARDTQYF TGTGCCAGCAGCCAACAACCCCCGGGACAGGGGGCGCGGGATACGCAGTATTTT
TRBJ2-1 few TRBV4-1 - CASSHIYRGVSEYNEQFF TGCGCCAGCAGCCATATCTACCGGGGCGTAAGCGAGTACAATGAGCAGTTCTTC
TRBJ2-7 many TRBV28 TRBD2 CASSPGEGEQYF TGTGCCAGCAGCCCGGGGGAGGGAGAGCAGTACTTC
TRBJ2-4 few TRBV28 - CASSRSGLGIAKNIQYF TGTGCCAGCAGCCGATCAGGGCTAGGGATAGCCAAAAACATTCAGTACTTC
TRBJ1-2 - TRBV28 TRBD1 CASSFPQGGGYTF TGTGCCAGCAGTTTCCCACAGGGGGGTGGCTACACCTTC
TRBJ2-3 many TRBV12-3/TRBV12-4 TRBD1 CASRSTGTGPTDTQYF TGTGCCAGCAGATCGACCGGGACAGGTCCCACAGATACGCAGTATTTT
TRBJ1-1 - TRBV11-2 - CASSTNRVPEGTEAFF TGTGCCAGCAGCACAAACAGGGTACCCGAGGGTACCGAAGCTTTCTTT
TRBJ2-2 few TRBV7-2 TRBD1 CASSFGQVNTGELFF TGTGCCAGCAGCTTCGGACAGGTGAACACCGGGGAGCTGTTTTTT
TRBJ2-3 - TRBV3-1 TRBD2 CASSLRTSGITDTQYF TGTGCCAGCAGCCTCCGGACTAGCGGGATCACAGATACGCAGTATTTT
TRBJ1-1 - TRBV10-3 - CAARGGGSRTEAFF TGTGCCGCCCGGGGGGGGGGCAGTAGGACTGAAGCTTTCTTT
TRBJ2-2 - TRBV27 - CASSPQNTGELFF TGTGCCAGCAGTCCGCAGAACACCGGGGAGCTGTTTTTT
TRBJ1-2 - TRBV27 - CASSTGDRGYGYTF TGTGCCAGCAGTACCGGGGACCGAGGGTATGGCTACACCTTC
TRBJ2-2 many TRBV3-1 - CASSQVVTGELFF TGTGCCAGCAGCCAAGTTGTAACCGGGGAGCTGTTTTTT
TRBJ2-3 - TRBV27 TRBD2 CASRFLLAGVSDTQYF TGTGCCAGCAGATTCTTACTAGCGGGAGTTTCAGATACGCAGTATTTT
TRBJ2-7 few TRBV5-6 TRBD1 CASRLRGGDYEQYF TGTGCCAGCAGGCTAAGAGGGGGCGACTACGAGCAGTACTTC
TRBJ2-7 - TRBV2 - CASSEGPDEQYF TGTGCCAGCAGTGAAGGGCCGGACGAGCAGTACTTC
TRBJ2-3 - TRBV10-3 TRBD2 CAISESGLAGGSTDTQYF TGTGCCATCAGTGAGTCAGGACTAGCGGGAGGGAGCACAGATACGCAGTATTTT
TRBJ2-1 few TRBV13 - CASSLPGFEQFF TGTGCCAGCAGCTTACCAGGATTTGAGCAGTTCTTC
TRBJ2-5 - TRBV12-3/TRBV12-4 - CASSLRSPWETQYF TGTGCCAGCAGTCTGAGATCTCCATGGGAGACCCAGTACTTC
TRBJ2-7 - TRBV20-1 - CSARVGTSTYEQYF TGCAGTGCTAGAGTCGGGACTTCCACCTACGAGCAGTACTTC
TRBJ2-3 - TRBV5-1 - CASGQTNTDTQYF TGCGCCAGCGGACAGACAAACACAGATACGCAGTATTTT
TRBJ2-3 many TRBV20-1 - CSAREGTDTQYF TGCAGTGCTAGAGAGGGAACAGATACGCAGTATTTT
TRBJ1-5 many TRBV5-1 - CASSRDGSNQPQHF TGCGCCAGCAGCCGGGACGGTAGCAATCAGCCCCAGCATTTT
TRBJ2-4 few TRBV18 - CASSPYRDANIQYF TGTGCCAGCTCACCATATCGGGACGCAAACATTCAGTACTTC
TRBJ2-2 few TRBV3-1 - CASSPLGWDTGELFF TGTGCCAGCAGCCCTCTGGGGTGGGACACCGGGGAGCTGTTTTTT
TRBJ1-2 - TRBV6-1 TRBD1 CASSMGQALNYGYTF TGTGCCAGCAGCATGGGACAGGCCCTCAACTATGGCTACACCTTC
TRBJ2-5 few TRBV24-1 - CATQERRGQETQYF TGTGCCACCCAAGAGCGAAGGGGGCAAGAGACCCAGTACTTC